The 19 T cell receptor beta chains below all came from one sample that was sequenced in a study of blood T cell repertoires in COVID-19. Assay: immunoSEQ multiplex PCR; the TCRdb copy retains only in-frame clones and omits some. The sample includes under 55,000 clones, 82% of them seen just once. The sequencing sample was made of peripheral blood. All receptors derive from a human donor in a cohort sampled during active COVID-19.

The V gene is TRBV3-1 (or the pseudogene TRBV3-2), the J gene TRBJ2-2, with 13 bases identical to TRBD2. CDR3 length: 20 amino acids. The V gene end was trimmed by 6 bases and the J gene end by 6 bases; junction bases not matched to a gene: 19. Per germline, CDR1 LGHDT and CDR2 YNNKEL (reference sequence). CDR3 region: CASRHKLGLLAGGKAGELFF. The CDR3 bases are TGTGCCAGCAGACACAAGCTGGGGTTACTAGCGGGAGGGAAGGCCGGGGAGCTGTTTTTT.

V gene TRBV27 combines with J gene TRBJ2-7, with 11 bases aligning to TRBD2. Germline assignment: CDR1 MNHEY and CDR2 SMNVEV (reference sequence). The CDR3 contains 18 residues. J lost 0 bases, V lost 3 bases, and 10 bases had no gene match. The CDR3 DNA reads TGTGCCAGCAGTTTTGCCGTACTAGCGGGAGAAAGCTCCTACGAGCAGTACTTC. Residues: CASSFAVLAGESSYEQYF.

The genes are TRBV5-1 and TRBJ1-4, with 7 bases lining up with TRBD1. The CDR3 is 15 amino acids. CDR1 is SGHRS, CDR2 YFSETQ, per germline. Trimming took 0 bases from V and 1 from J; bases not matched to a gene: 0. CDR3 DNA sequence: TGCGCCAGCAGCTTGGGACAGGGAACTAATGAAAAACTGTTTTTT. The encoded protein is CASSLGQGTNEKLFF.

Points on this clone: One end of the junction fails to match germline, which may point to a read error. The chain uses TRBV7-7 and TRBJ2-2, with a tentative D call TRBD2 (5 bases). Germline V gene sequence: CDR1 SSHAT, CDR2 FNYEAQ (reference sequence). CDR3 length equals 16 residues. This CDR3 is CASSPLGLTNTGELFF. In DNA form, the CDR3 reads TGTGCTAGCAGCCCCCTCGGACTTACGAACACCGGGGAGCTGTTTTTT. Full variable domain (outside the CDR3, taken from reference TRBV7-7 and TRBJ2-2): GAGVSQSPRYKVTKRGQDVTLRCDPISSHATLYWYQQALGQGPEFLTYFNYEAQPDKSGLPSDRFSAERPEGSISTLTIQRTEQRDSAMYRCASSPLGLTNTGELFFGEGSRLTVL.

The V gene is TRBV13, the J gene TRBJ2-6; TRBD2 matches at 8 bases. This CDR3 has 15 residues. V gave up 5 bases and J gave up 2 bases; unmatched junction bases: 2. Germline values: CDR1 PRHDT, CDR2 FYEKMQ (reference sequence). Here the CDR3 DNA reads TGTGCCAGCAGCCGAGCGGGGGCTGGGGCCAACGTCCTGACTTTC. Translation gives CASSRAGAGANVLTF.

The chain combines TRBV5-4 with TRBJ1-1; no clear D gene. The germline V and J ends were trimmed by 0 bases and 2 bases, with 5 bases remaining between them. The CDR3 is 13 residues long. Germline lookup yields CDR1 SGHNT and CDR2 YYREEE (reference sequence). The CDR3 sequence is CASSLDSNTEAFF. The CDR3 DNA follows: TGTGCCAGCAGCTTGGACAGCAACACTGAAGCTTTCTTT.

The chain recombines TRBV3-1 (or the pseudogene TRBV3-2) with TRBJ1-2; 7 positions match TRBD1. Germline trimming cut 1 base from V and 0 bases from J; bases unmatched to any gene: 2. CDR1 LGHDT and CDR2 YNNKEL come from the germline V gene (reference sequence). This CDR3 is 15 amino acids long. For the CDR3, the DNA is TGTGCCAGCAGCCAAGGGCAGGGGGCTAACTATGGCTACACCTTC. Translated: CASSQGQGANYGYTF.

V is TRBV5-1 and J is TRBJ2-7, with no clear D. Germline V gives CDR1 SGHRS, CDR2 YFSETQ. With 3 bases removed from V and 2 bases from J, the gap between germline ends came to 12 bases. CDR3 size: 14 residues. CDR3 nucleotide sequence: TGCGCCAGCAGCTCAGACGACATCACCTACGAGCAGTACTTC. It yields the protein CASSSDDITYEQYF.

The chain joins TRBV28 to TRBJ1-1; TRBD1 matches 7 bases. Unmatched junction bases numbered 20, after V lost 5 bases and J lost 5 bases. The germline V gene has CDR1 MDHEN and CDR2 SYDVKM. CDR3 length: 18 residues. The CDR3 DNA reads TGTGCCAGCAGTCCTCCTCCGGCAGGGGGGCGCGTGGGAACTGAAGCTTTCTTT. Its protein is CASSPPPAGGRVGTEAFF. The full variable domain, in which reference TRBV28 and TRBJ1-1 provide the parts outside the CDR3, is DVKVTQSSRYLVKRTGEKVFLECVQDMDHENMFWYRQDPGLGLRLIYFSYDVKMKEKGDIPEGYSVSREKKERFSLILESASTNQTSMYLCASSPPPAGGRVGTEAFFGQGTRLTVV.

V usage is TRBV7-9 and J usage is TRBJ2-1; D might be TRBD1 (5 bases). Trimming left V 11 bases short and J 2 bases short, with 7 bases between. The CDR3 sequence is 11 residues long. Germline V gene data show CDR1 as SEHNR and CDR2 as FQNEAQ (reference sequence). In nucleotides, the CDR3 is TGTGCCCCAGGGACCTACAATGAGCAGTTCTTC. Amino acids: CAPGTYNEQFF.

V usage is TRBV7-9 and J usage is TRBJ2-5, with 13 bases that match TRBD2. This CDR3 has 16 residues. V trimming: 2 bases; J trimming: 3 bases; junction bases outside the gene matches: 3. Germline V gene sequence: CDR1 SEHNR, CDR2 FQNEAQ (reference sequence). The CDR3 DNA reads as TGTGCCAGCAGCTTAAGGACTAGCGGGAGTAAAGAGACCCAGTACTTC. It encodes CASSLRTSGSKETQYF.

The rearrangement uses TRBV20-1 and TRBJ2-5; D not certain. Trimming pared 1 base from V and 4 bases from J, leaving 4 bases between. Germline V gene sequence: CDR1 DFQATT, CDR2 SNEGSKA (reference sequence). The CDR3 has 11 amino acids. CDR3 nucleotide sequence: TGCAGTGCTAGAGCCCGAGAGACCCAGTACTTC. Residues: CSARARETQYF.

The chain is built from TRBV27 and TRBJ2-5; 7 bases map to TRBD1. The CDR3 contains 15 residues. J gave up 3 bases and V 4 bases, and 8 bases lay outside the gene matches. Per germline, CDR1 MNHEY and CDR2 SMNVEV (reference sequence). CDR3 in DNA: TGTGCCAGCAGTTCTGGCGTTGACAGGGAAGAGACCCAGTACTTC. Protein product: CASSSGVDREETQYF.

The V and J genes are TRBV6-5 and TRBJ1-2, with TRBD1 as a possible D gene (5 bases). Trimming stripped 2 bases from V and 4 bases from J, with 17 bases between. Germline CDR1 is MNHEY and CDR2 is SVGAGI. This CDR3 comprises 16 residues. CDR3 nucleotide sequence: TGTGCCAGCAGTTACGTCAGGGCACCCGGGAGCTATGGCTACACCTTC. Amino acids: CASSYVRAPGSYGYTF.

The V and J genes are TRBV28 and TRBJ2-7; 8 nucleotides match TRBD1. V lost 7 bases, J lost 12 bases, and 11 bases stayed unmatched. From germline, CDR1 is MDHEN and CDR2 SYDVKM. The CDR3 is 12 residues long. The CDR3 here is CASTPPRGPLYF. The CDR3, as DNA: TGTGCCAGCACCCCCCCCAGGGGGCCCCTGTACTTC.

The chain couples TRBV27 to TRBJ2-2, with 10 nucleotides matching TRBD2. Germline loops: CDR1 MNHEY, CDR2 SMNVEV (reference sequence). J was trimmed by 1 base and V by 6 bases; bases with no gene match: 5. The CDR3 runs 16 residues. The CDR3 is CASRLSSGGNTGELFF. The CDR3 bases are TGTGCCAGCAGACTCTCTAGCGGGGGGAACACCGGGGAGCTGTTTTTT.

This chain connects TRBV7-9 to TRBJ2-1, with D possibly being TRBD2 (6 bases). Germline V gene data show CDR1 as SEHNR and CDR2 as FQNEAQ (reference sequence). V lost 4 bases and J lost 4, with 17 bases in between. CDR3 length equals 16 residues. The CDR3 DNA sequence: TGTGCCAGCAGCTCCATAGCGGCGGCTCAATACAATGAGCAGTTCTTC. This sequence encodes CASSSIAAAQYNEQFF.

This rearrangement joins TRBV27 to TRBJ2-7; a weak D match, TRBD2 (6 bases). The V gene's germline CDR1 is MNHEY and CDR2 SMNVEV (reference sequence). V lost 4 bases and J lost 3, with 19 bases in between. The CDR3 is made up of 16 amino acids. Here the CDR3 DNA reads TGTGCCAGCAGTTCCCGGGGTAGCGGAAGCCGCTACGAGCAGTACTTC. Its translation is CASSSRGSGSRYEQYF.

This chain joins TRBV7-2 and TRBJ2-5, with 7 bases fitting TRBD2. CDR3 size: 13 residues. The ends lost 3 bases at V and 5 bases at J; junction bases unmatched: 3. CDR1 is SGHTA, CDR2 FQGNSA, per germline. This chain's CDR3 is CASSLALAETQYF. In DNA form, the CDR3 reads TGTGCCAGCAGCTTGGCACTAGCGGAGACCCAGTACTTC.